This T cell receptor (beta chain) was profiled in a study of Ad26.COV2.S vaccination and SARS-CoV-2 variants. Points from the study as a whole: People who got the vaccine or the placebo had similar non-spike TCR breadth.

The CDR3 runs 15 residues. Germline CDR1 KGHSH, CDR2 LQKENI. Trimming cost V 2 bases and J 2 bases, with 10 bases left between them. Assay: immunoSEQ multiplex PCR; the TCRdb copy retains only in-frame clones and omits some. The repertoire has around 340,000 clones, around nine tenths of them found once; the top ten carry approximately 5%. Treatment: roughly 18 received Ad26.COV2.S at low or high dose, single or two shots; several received placebo; per-sample allocation not given. Repertoires come from day 63 after the first vaccine or placebo injection. This clone was picked up a small number of times. The antigen is unknown.

The source was peripheral blood, collected in a trial of Ad26.COV2.S vaccine versus placebo. The chain combines TRBV18 with TRBJ2-1; D is perhaps TRBD1 (6 bases). This TCR came from a person between 18 and 65 years old who received the Ad26.COV2.S COVID-19 vaccine or a placebo. The CDR3 spells CASSPFGQTYNEQFF. In nucleotides, the CDR3 is TGTGCCAGCTCACCATTCGGACAGACCTACAATGAGCAGTTCTTC. Full variable domain (missing parts from reference TRBV18 and TRBJ2-1): NAGVMQNPRHLVRRRGQEARLRCSPMKGHSHVYWYRQLPEEGLKFMVYLQKENIIDESGMPKERFSAEFPKEGPSILRIQQVVRGDSAAYFCASSPFGQTYNEQFFGPGTRLTVL.